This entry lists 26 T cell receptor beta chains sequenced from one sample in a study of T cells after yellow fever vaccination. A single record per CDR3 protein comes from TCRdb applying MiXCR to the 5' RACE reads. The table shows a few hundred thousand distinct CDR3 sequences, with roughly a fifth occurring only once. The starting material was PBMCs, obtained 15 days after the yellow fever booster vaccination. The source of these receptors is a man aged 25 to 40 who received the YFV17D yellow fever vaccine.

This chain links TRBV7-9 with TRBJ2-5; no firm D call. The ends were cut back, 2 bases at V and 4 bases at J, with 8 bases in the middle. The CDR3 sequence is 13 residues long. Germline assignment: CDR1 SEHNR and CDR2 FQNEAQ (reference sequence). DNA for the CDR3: TGTGCCAGCAGCTTATTTAAGGGAGAGACCCAGTACTTC. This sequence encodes CASSLFKGETQYF.

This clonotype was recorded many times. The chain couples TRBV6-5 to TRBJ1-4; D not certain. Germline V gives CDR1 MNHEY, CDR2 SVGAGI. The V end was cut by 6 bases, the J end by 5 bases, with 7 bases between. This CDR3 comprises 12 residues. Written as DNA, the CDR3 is TGTGCCAGCAGCGGAGAGAATGAAAAACTGTTTTTT. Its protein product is CASSGENEKLFF.

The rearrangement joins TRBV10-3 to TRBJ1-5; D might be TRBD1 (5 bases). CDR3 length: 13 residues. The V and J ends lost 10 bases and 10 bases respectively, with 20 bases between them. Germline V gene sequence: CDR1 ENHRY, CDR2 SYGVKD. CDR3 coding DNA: TGTGCCACCGGGGGGGAGGCCGGGGGACCCCAGCATTTT. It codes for CATGGEAGGPQHF.

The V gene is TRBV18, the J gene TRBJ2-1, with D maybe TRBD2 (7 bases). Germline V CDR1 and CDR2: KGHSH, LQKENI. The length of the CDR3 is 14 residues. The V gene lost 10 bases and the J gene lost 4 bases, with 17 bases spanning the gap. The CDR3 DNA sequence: TGTGCCACCCGGCGAGCGGGACAATACAATGAGCAGTTCTTC. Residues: CATRRAGQYNEQFF.

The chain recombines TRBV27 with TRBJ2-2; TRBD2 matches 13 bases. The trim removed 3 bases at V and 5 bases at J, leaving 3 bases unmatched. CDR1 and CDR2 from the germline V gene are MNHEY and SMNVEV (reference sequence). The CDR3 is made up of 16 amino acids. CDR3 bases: TGTGCCAGCAGTTTGACTAGCGGGAGGTGGACCGGGGAGCTGTTTTTT. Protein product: CASSLTSGRWTGELFF.

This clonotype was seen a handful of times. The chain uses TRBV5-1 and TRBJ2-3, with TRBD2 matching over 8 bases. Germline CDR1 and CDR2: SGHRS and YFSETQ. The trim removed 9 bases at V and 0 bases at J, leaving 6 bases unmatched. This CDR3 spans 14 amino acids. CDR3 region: CATRLAPSTDTQYF. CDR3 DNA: TGCGCCACCAGACTAGCGCCGAGCACAGATACGCAGTATTTT.

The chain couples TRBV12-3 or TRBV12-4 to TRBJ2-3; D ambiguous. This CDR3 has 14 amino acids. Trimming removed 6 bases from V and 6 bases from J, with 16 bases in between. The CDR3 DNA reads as TGTGCCAGCAGGGCCTCGGTCGCCTCTGATACGCAGTATTTT. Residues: CASRASVASDTQYF.

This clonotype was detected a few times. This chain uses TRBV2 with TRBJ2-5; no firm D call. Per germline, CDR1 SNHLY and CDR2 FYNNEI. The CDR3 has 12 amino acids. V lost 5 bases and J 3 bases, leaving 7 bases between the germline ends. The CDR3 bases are TGTGCCAGCAGTACACCGAAAGAGACCCAGTACTTC. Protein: CASSTPKETQYF.

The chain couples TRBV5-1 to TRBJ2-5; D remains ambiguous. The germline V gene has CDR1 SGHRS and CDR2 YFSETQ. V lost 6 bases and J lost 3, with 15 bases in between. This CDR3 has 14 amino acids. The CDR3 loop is CASTPMGPKETQYF. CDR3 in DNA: TGCGCCAGCACGCCAATGGGTCCCAAAGAGACCCAGTACTTC.

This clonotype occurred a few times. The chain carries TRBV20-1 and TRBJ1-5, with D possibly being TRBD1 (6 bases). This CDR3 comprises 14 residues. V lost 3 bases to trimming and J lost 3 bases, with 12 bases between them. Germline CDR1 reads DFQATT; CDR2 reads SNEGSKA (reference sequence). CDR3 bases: TGCAGTGCTAGCCGCGGACAGAACAATCAGCCCCAGCATTTT. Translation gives CSASRGQNNQPQHF.

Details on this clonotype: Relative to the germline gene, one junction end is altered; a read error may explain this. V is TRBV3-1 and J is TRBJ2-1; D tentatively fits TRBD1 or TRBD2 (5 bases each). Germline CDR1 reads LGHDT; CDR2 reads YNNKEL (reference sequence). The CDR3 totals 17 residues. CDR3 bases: TGTGCCAGCTGCCAAATTTATCAGCCAATTGGGGGCAATGAGCAGTTCTTC. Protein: CASCQIYQPIGGNEQFF.

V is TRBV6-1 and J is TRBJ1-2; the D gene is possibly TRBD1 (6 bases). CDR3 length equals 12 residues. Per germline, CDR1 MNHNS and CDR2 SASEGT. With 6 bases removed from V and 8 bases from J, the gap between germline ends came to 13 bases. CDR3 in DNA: TGTGCCAGCAGCCCAGGGGCCGGAGGCTACACCTTC. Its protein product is CASSPGAGGYTF.

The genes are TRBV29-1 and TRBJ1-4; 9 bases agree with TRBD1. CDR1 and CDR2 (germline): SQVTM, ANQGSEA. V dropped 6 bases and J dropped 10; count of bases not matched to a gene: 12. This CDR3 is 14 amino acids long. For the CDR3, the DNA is TGCAGCGTGGATCCGGGACAGGGAACGGGAAAACTGTTTTTT. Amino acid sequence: CSVDPGQGTGKLFF.

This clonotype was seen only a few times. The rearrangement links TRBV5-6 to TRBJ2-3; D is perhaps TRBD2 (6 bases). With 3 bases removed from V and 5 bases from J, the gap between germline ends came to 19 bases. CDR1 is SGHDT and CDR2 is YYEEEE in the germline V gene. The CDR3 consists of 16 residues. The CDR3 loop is CASSSYGSEIIDTQYF. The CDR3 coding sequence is TGTGCCAGCAGCTCTTACGGGAGCGAGATTATAGATACGCAGTATTTT.

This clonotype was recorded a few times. CDR3 residues: CASSLGTVSTTDTQYF. The DNA for the CDR3 is TGTGCCAGCAGCTTGGGTACAGTGTCCACCACAGATACGCAGTATTTT. The chain recombines TRBV5-6 with TRBJ2-3; no reliable D call. The CDR3 runs 16 residues. The V gene's germline CDR1 is SGHDT and CDR2 YYEEEE. V was clipped by 0 bases and J by 2 bases, with 13 bases between them. The full variable domain, rest sourced from reference TRBV5-6 and TRBJ2-3, is DAGVTQSPTHLIKTRGQQVTLRCSPKSGHDTVSWYQQALGQGPQFIFQYYEEEERQRGNFPDRFSGHQFPNYSSELNVNALLLGDSALYLCASSLGTVSTTDTQYFGPGTRLTVL.

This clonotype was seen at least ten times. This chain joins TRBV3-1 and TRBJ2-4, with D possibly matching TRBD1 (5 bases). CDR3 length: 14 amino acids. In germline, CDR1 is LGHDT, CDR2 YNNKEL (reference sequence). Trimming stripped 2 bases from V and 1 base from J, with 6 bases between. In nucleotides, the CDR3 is TGTGCCAGCAGCCAAAACAGGGCCAAAAACATTCAGTACTTC. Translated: CASSQNRAKNIQYF.

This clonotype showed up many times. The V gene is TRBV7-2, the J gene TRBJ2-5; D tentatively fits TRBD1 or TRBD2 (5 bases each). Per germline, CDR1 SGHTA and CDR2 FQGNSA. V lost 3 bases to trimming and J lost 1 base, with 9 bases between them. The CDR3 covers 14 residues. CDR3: CASSFGTTQETQYF. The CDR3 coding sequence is TGTGCCAGCAGCTTTGGGACCACCCAAGAGACCCAGTACTTC. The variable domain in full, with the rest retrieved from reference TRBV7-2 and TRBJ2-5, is GAGVSQSPSNKVTEKGKDVELRCDPISGHTALYWYRQSLGQGLEFLIYFQGNSAPDKSGLPSDRFSAERTGGSVSTLTIQRTQQEDSAVYLCASSFGTTQETQYFGPGTRLLVL.

The CDR3 loop is CASSQGAAEQYF. CDR3 nucleotide sequence: TGTGCCAGCTCACAGGGGGCGGCCGAGCAGTACTTC. This rearrangement joins TRBV18 to TRBJ2-7; 7 bases line up with TRBD1. J was trimmed by 6 bases and V by 4 bases; bases with no gene match: 3. The CDR3 length is 12 residues. Per germline, CDR1 KGHSH and CDR2 LQKENI.

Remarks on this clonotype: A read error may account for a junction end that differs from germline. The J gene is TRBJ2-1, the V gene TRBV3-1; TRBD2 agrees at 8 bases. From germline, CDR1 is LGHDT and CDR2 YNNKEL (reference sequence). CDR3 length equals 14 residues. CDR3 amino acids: CASRQAGALIGCVF. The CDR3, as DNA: TGTGCCAGCAGACAAGCGGGAGCCCTGATTGGTTGCGTCTTC.

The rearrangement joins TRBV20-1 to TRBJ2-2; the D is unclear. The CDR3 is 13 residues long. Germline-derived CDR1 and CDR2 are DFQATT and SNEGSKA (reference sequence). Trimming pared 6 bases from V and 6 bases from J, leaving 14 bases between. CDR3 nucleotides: TGCAGTGCCCCCTCCATGGTCCCCGGGGAGCTGTTTTTT. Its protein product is CSAPSMVPGELFF.

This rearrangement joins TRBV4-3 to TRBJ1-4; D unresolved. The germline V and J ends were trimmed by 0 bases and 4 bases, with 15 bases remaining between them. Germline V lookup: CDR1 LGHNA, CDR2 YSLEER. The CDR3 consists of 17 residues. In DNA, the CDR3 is TGCGCCAGCAGCCAAGAGGCCCGGAGAACGTTTAATGAAAAACTGTTTTTT. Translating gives CASSQEARRTFNEKLFF.

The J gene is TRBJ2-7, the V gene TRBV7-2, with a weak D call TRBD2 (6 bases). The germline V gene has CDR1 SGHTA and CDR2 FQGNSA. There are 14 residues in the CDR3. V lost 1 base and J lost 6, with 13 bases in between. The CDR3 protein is CASSLVGGRIEQYF. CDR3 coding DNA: TGTGCCAGCAGCTTAGTCGGGGGACGGATCGAGCAGTACTTC.

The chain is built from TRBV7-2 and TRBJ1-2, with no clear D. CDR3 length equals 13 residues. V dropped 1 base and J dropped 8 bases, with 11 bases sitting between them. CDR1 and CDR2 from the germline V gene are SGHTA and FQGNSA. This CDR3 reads CASSLGRLEGYTF. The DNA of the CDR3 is TGTGCCAGCAGCTTAGGGAGGTTGGAAGGCTACACCTTC.

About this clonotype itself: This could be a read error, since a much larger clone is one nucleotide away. In DNA, the CDR3 is TGCGCCAGCAGCTTGGCGGGGCTCGAGCCGTACTTC. This sequence encodes CASSLAGLEPYF. The rearrangement joins TRBV5-1 to TRBJ2-7; D possibly matches TRBD1 or TRBD2 (5 bases each). Germline CDR1 and CDR2: SGHRS and YFSETQ. The CDR3 spans 12 residues.

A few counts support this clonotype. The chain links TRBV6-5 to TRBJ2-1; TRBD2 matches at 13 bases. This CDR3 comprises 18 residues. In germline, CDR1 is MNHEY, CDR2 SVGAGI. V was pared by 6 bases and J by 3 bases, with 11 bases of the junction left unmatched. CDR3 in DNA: TGTGCCAGCAGACAACTAGCGGGAGGGTTGGGGGGCTACAATGAGCAGTTCTTC. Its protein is CASRQLAGGLGGYNEQFF.

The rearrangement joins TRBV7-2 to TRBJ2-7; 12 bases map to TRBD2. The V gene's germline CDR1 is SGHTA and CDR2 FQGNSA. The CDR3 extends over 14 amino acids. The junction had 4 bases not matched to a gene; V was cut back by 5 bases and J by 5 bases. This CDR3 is CASSKGLAGNEQYF. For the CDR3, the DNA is TGTGCCAGCAGCAAAGGACTAGCGGGGAACGAGCAGTACTTC.